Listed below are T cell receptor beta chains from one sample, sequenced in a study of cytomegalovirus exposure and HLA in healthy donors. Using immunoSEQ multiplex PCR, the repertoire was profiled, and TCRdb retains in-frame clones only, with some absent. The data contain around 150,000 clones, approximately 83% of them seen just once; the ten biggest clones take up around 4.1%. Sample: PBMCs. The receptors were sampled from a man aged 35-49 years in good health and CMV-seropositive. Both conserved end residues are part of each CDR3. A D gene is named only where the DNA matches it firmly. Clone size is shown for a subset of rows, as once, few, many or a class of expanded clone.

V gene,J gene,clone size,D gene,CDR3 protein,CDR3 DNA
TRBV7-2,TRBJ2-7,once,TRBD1,CASSSGQGKQYF,TGTGCCAGCAGCTCGGGACAGGGGAAGCAGTACTTC
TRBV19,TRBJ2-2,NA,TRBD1,CASSIHGDRGTGELFF,TGTGCCAGTAGTATTCATGGGGACAGGGGAACCGGGGAGCTGTTTTTT
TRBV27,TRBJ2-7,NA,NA,CASSSTGLIFYEQYF,TGTGCCAGCAGTTCCACAGGGCTTATTTTCTACGAGCAGTACTTC
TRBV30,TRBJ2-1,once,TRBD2,CAYKGRGMGDEQFF,TGTGCCTACAAGGGGCGGGGGATGGGCGATGAGCAGTTCTTC
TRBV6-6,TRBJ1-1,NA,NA,CASSYITVLNTEAFF,TGTGCCAGCAGTTACATTACAGTTTTGAACACTGAAGCTTTCTTT
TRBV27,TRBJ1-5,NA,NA,CASSMGKDFQPQHF,TGTGCCAGCTCCATGGGCAAGGACTTTCAGCCCCAGCATTTT
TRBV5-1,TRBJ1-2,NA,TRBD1,CASSPGRGRFGQNGYTF,TGCGCCAGCAGCCCCGGGAGGGGGCGCTTTGGGCAGAATGGCTACACCTTC
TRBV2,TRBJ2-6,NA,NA,CASSGTPSSGANVLTF,TGTGCCAGCAGTGGGACACCCAGCTCTGGGGCCAACGTCCTGACTTTC
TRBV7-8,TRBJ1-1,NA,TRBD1,CASSLGRTGGSEAFF,TGTGCCAGCAGCTTAGGAAGGACAGGGGGCAGTGAAGCTTTCTTT
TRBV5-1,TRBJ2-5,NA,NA,CASSDRTQETQYF,TGCGCCAGCAGCGATAGAACTCAAGAGACCCAGTACTTC
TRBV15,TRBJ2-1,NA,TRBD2,CATSREGGSYNEQFF,TGTGCCACCAGCAGAGAGGGGGGGTCCTACAATGAGCAGTTCTTC
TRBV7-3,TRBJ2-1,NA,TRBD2,CASSPARLAGLGEQFF,TGTGCCAGCAGCCCCGCGCGACTAGCGGGTTTAGGTGAGCAGTTCTTC
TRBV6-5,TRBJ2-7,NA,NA,CASSYVGGTYEQYF,TGTGCCAGCAGTTACGTTGGGGGGACCTACGAGCAGTACTTC
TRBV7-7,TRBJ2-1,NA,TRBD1,CASSPDRDSYNEQFF,TGTGCTAGCAGCCCTGACAGGGACTCCTACAATGAGCAGTTCTTC
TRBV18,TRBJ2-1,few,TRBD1,CASSPDRVDNEQFF,TGTGCCAGCTCACCGGACAGGGTAGACAATGAGCAGTTCTTC
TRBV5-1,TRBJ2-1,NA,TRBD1,CASSEGTGVSYNEQFF,TGCGCCAGCAGCGAAGGGACAGGGGTTTCCTACAATGAGCAGTTCTTC
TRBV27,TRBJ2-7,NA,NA,CASGLLAGNSNEQYF,TGTGCCAGCGGCCTCCTTGCCGGGAACTCCAACGAGCAGTACTTC
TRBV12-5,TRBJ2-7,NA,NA,CASGQGGLPFEQYF,TGTGCTAGTGGTCAGGGGGGCCTACCCTTCGAGCAGTACTTC
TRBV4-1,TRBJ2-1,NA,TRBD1,CASSQDGGQGSYNEQFF,TGCGCCAGCAGCCAAGATGGAGGACAGGGCTCCTACAATGAGCAGTTCTTC
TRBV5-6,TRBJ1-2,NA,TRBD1,CASLSGSGGGYGYTF,TGTGCCAGCCTATCGGGGTCAGGGGGAGGCTATGGCTACACCTTC
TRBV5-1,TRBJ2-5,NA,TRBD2,CASSLEGLAGGDQYF,TGCGCCAGCAGCTTGGAAGGACTAGCGGGAGGGGACCAGTACTTC
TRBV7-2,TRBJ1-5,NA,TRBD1,CASQGQNQPQHF,TGTGCCAGCCAGGGACAGAATCAGCCCCAGCATTTT
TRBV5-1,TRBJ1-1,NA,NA,CASSPPGREAFF,TGCGCCAGCAGCCCCCCAGGGCGCGAAGCTTTCTTT
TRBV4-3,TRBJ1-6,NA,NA,CASSPALSSYNSPLHF,TGCGCCAGCAGCCCAGCGTTGAGCTCCTATAATTCACCCCTCCACTTT
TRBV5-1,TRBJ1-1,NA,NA,CASSLSGAGTEAFF,TGCGCCAGCAGCTTGTCAGGGGCAGGCACTGAAGCTTTCTTT
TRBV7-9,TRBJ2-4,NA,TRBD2,CASSLGLAGGPGDIQYF,TGTGCCAGCAGCTTGGGACTAGCGGGAGGGCCGGGAGACATTCAGTACTTC
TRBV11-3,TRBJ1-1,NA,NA,CASSSTPNTEAFF,TGTGCCAGCAGCTCCACACCGAACACTGAAGCTTTCTTT
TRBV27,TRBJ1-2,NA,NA,CASSSPTGGNYGYTF,TGTGCCAGCAGTTCCCCGACAGGAGGAAACTATGGCTACACCTTC
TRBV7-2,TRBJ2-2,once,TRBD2,CASKGLRMPGELFF,TGTGCCAGCAAGGGACTAAGGATGCCCGGGGAGCTGTTTTTT
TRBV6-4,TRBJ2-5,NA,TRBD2,CASSDSRGASETQYF,TGTGCCAGCAGTGACTCGCGGGGGGCTTCAGAGACCCAGTACTTC
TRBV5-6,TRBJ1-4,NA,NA,CASSLKVGERNNEKLFF,TGTGCCAGCAGCTTAAAGGTCGGGGAACGTAATAATGAAAAACTGTTTTTT
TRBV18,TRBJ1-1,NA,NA,CASSPREFKEAFF,TGTGCCAGCTCACCTCGAGAATTCAAGGAAGCTTTCTTT
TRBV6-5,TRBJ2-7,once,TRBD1,CASSLGQGSEQYF,TGTGCCAGCAGTTTGGGACAGGGGAGCGAGCAGTACTTC
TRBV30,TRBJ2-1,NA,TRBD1,CAWSLRQGARNEQFF,TGTGCCTGGAGTTTACGGCAGGGGGCGCGCAATGAGCAGTTCTTC
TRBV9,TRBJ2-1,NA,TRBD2,CASSVVTGGYNEQFF,TGTGCCAGCAGCGTAGTAACGGGGGGATACAATGAGCAGTTCTTC
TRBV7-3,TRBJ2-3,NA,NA,CASSLFWAPAGTQYF,TGTGCCAGCAGCTTATTTTGGGCACCTGCAGGTACGCAGTATTTT
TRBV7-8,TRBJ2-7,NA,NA,CASSLGGLNNEQYF,TGTGCCAGCAGCTTAGGGGGACTCAACAACGAGCAGTACTTC
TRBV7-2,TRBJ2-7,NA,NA,CASSLQQGFYEQYF,TGTGCCAGCAGCTTACAACAGGGATTCTACGAGCAGTACTTC
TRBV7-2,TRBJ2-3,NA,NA,CASSFPGGFTDTQYF,TGTGCCAGCAGCTTCCCGGGCGGGTTCACAGATACGCAGTATTTT
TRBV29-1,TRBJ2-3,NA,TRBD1,CSVPRQGARTDTQYF,TGCAGCGTCCCGAGACAGGGGGCTAGGACAGATACGCAGTATTTT
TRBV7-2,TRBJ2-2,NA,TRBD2,CASSLASGSNTGELFF,TGTGCCAGCAGCTTAGCTAGCGGGAGTAACACCGGGGAGCTGTTTTTT
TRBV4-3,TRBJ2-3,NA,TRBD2,CASSQGAGGQSDTQYF,TGCGCCAGCAGCCAAGGGGCGGGGGGGCAGTCAGATACGCAGTATTTT
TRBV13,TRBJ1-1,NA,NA,CASSHGGSFEAFF,TGTGCCAGCAGCCACGGCGGGTCCTTTGAAGCTTTCTTT
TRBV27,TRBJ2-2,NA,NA,CASSFRGGRTGELFF,TGTGCCAGCAGTTTTCGCGGAGGAAGAACCGGGGAGCTGTTTTTT